A selection of T cell receptor beta chains follows, all from one sample in a study of OX40 agonist ivuxolimab in advanced cancers. Libraries were prepared by immunoSEQ multiplex PCR; TCRdb keeps only in-frame clonotypes and omits some of them. The profile shows some 70,000 clones, 86% of them singletons. Sequenced material: CD4+ or CD8+ T cells sorted from blood, taken in a trial of the OX40 agonist ivuxolimab. These receptors all come from an adult with an advanced solid tumor such as melanoma, head and neck, liver or kidney cancer. Both conserved end residues are trimmed from each CDR3.

>TRBV7-9
ASSPARDTGELF
>TRBV6-5
ASSATSRAKLF
>TRBV9
ASSEGTGGLQY
>TRBV18
ASSPLRPVSGANVLT
>TRBV28
ASSWTVDGNTIY
>TRBV10-3
AIRDRETQY
>TRBV27
ASSSDRQGPSRETQY
>TRBV27
ASRGSRQTSEKLF
>TRBV4-1
ASSARTSGMTDTQY
>TRBV28
ASRSGQGSLNEQF
>TRBV7-8
ASSRGESNQPQH
>TRBV7-9
ASSLAGGPPYEQY
>TRBV25-1
ASLQGDPPYEQY
>TRBV6-6
ASSDRAEETQY
>TRBV28
ASSRRVVGSGNTIY
>TRBV10-2
ASSGGGSYEQY
>TRBV9
ASSVGPRGAKNIQY
>TRBV10-3
AISEQSGGNEAF
>TRBV6-6
ASSRDRPYEQY
>TRBV4-3
ASSQEGGRAVSNEKLF
>TRBV7-9
ASSPSGRGTGELF
>TRBV6-6
ASSPDRGRGYT
>TRBV7-8
ASSPSGGSGTGTQY
>TRBV6-1
ASSEGLYGGRRETQY
>TRBV9
ASSVGAGKQPQH
>TRBV6-1
ASSVGVYNEQF
>TRBV27
ASSFSPGTGVNEQY
>TRBV5-1
ASSQMVGDPDTQY
>TRBV7-6
ASSYAREVAIGAQY
>TRBV19
ATGGVGQPQH
>TRBV28
ASRMTGSGAKQY